Sequencing of this T cell receptor (beta chain) was carried out in a study of CD8 T cells in ankylosing spondylitis. General study results and limits: Ankylosing spondylitis blood appeared to carry a characteristic TCR beta motif of fewer than 10 highly homologous variants. Disease-linked clones, CD8+, were relatively rare in peripheral blood.

The sample holds many counts of this clonotype. The target antigen is unknown. This CDR3 comprises 14 residues. The V end lost 3 bases, the J end lost 4 bases, and 13 bases lay between the germline ends. Per germline, CDR1 SGHDT and CDR2 YYEEEE. TCRdb called the 5' RACE reads again in MiXCR, with one record for every CDR3 protein. The sample lists 250,000 or so distinct CDR3 sequences, about 10% seen once, with 6% to 7.5% in the top ten. The V call is TRBV5-6, the J call TRBJ1-2; D call uncertain. Sequencing input: blood, either unsorted or a sorted T cell fraction (not recorded which). The source of this sequence is a male donor with ankylosing spondylitis or in good health (not recorded which). This chain's CDR3 is CASSSGRQVYGYTF. The CDR3 DNA reads TGTGCCAGCAGCTCGGGGAGGCAGGTCTATGGCTACACCTTC. The complete variable domain, with remaining parts taken from reference TRBV5-6 and TRBJ1-2, reads DAGVTQSPTHLIKTRGQQVTLRCSPKSGHDTVSWYQQALGQGPQFIFQYYEEEERQRGNFPDRFSGHQFPNYSSELNVNALLLGDSALYLCASSSGRQVYGYTFGSGTRLTVV.